These 6 T cell receptor beta chains originate from one sample sequenced in a study of T cell responses to AZD1222 COVID-19 vaccine. Method: immunoSEQ multiplex PCR; TCRdb's copy keeps in-frame clones and lacks some. The sample records around 150,000 clones, over 80% being singletons. The input for sequencing was peripheral blood, taken 28 days after the second AZD1222 dose. The receptors were sampled from an adult who received the AZD1222 COVID-19 vaccine.

The J gene is TRBJ2-3, the V gene TRBV6-6; D unresolved. The CDR3 has 12 amino acids. Trimming stripped 6 bases from V and 2 bases from J, with 6 bases between. Germline V lookup: CDR1 MNHNY, CDR2 SVGAGI (reference sequence). In DNA, the CDR3 is TGTGCCAGCAGGACAATCACAGATACGCAGTATTTT. Translating it yields CASRTITDTQYF.

The gene calls are TRBV28 and TRBJ2-5; 10 nucleotides align to TRBD2. V was clipped by 7 bases and J by 6 bases; unmatched bases: 8. The CDR3 has 14 residues. Germline CDR1 MDHEN, CDR2 SYDVKM. CDR3 protein: CASTKRGGKKTQYF. The DNA for the CDR3 is TGTGCCAGCACTAAGCGGGGGGGCAAAAAGACCCAGTACTTC.

The sample holds one count of this clone. The CDR3 DNA reads TGTGCCAGCAGACCAGACAGGGCCGGGTACGGTGGCTACACCTTC. Its translation: CASRPDRAGYGGYTF. The chain carries TRBV7-8 and TRBJ1-2; 7 bases fit TRBD1. The CDR3 sequence is 15 residues long. Germline V gene lookup returns CDR1 SGHVS and CDR2 FQNEAQ. The ends lost 6 bases at V and 7 bases at J; junction bases unmatched: 14.

The chain uses TRBV5-4 and TRBJ2-5, with TRBD2 matching 10 bases. The CDR3 runs 14 residues. The J segment lost 2 bases and the V segment lost 4 bases, leaving 2 bases of the junction unmatched. Germline CDR1 SGHNT, CDR2 YYREEE (reference sequence). The CDR3 DNA follows: TGTGCCAGCAGCCGTAGCGGGGGGCAAGAGACCCAGTACTTC. It codes for CASSRSGGQETQYF.

The chain carries TRBV19 and TRBJ1-2; D gene ambiguous. The length of the CDR3 is 12 residues. The germline V gene has CDR1 LNHDA and CDR2 SQIVND (reference sequence). V lost 5 bases and J lost 8, with 12 bases in between. The CDR3 here is CASSGPRYGYTF. Written as DNA, the CDR3 is TGTGCCAGTAGTGGACCACGGTACGGCTACACCTTC.

The V and J genes are TRBV11-3 and TRBJ1-1, with 9 bases matching TRBD1. This CDR3 comprises 15 residues. Germline CDR1 reads SGHNT; CDR2 reads YENEEA. V gave up 3 bases and J gave up 4 bases; unmatched junction bases: 6. In DNA form, the CDR3 reads TGTGCCAGCAGCTTGCCCGGGACAGGGCCCACTGAAGCTTTCTTT. As protein: CASSLPGTGPTEAFF. Together with reference TRBV11-3 and TRBJ1-1, the CDR3 gives the full variable domain: EAGVVQSPRYKIIEKKQPVAFWCNPISGHNTLYWYLQNLGQGPELLIRYENEEAVDDSQLPKDRFSAERLKGVDSTLKIQPAELGDSAVYLCASSLPGTGPTEAFFGQGTRLTVV.